Sequencing of this TCR beta chain was carried out in a study of CD8+CD57+ T cells in acquired aplastic anemia. Study-wide background: Recorded DNA amounts for sorted CD4+ and CD8+ cells had an average of around 3 ug. The study obtained roughly 10 million reads on average for CD4+ cells from healthy donors. Study conclusions and caveats: Significant differences in CD8+ Simpson's diversity were not observed between patients and controls. Twenty-nine was the count of CD8+ CDR3 sequences that patients shared with controls.

This clonotype has a count of ten or more. Its antigen is currently unknown. This CDR3 comprises 15 residues. V dropped 4 bases and J dropped 4 bases, with 16 bases sitting between them. Germline V lookup: CDR1 ENHRY, CDR2 SYGVKD. The study profiled TCR beta VDJ and CDR3 using genomic DNA as template. Each CDR3 protein gets one entry after TCRdb re-called the reads with MiXCR. Here the sample spans roughly 58,000 distinct CDR3 sequences, roughly 58% being singletons. The TCR originated in a human donor in good health, serving as a control. The chain joins TRBV10-3 to TRBJ1-2; D is possibly TRBD1 (5 bases). Sample: sorted CD4+, CD8+, or CD8+CD57+ T cells (not recorded which) from PBMCs. DNA of the CDR3: TGTGCCATCAGTGGGTACAGGTTGCCGTCCTATGGCTACACCTTC. Translation: CAISGYRLPSYGYTF.